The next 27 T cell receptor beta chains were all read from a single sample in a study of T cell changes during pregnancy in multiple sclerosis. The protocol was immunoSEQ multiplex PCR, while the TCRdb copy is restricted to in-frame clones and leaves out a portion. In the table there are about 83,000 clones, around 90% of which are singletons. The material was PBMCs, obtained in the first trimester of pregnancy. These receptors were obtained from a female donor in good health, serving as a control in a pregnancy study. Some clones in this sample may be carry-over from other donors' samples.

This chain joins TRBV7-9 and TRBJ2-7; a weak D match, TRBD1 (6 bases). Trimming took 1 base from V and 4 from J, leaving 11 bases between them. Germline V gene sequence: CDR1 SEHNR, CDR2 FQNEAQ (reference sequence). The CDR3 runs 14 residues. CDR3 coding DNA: TGTGCCAGCAGCTTAGACAGGGCCAGGTACGAGCAGTACTTC. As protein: CASSLDRARYEQYF.

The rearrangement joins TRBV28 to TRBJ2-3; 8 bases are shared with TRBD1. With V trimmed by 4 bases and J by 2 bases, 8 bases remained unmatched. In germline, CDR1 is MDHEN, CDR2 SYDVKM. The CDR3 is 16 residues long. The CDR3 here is CASSWRTGSYTDTQYF. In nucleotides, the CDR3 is TGTGCCAGCAGTTGGAGGACAGGGTCGTACACAGATACGCAGTATTTT.

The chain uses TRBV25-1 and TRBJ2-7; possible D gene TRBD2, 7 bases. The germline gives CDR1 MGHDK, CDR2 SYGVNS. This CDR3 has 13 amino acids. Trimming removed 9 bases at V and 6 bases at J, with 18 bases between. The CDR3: CASHMGGPFEQYF. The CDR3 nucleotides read TGTGCCAGTCACATGGGGGGGCCCTTCGAGCAGTACTTC.

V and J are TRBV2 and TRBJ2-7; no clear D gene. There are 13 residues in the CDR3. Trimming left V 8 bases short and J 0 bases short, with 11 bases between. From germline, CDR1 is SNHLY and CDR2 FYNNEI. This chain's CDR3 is CASRSSSSYEQYF. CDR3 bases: TGTGCCAGCCGGTCCTCGAGCTCCTACGAGCAGTACTTC.

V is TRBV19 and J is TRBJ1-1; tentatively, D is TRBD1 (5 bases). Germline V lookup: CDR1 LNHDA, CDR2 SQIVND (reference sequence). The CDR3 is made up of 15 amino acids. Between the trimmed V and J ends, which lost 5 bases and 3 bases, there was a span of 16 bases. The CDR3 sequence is CASSAPGSGDTEAFF. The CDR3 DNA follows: TGTGCCAGTAGTGCACCCGGTTCGGGGGACACTGAAGCTTTCTTT.

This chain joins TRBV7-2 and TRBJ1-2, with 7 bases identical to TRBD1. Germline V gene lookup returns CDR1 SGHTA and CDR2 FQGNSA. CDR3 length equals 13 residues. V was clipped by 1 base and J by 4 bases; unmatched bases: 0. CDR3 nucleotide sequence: TGTGCCAGCAGCTTAGGGACAGGCTATGGCTACACCTTC. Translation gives CASSLGTGYGYTF.

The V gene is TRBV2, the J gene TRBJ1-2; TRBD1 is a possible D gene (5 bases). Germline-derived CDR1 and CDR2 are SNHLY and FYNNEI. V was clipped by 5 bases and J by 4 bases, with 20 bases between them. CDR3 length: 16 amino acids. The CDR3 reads CASSPSGQGGGYGYTF. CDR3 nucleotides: TGTGCCAGCAGTCCCAGCGGGCAGGGCGGGGGCTATGGCTACACCTTC.

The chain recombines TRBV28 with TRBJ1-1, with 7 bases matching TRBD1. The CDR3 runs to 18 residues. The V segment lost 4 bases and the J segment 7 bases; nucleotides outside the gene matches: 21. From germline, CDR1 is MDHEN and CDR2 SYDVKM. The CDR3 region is CASSSPSSPDTGVDEAFF. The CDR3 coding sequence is TGTGCCAGCAGTTCCCCATCCAGCCCAGACACAGGGGTTGATGAAGCTTTCTTT.

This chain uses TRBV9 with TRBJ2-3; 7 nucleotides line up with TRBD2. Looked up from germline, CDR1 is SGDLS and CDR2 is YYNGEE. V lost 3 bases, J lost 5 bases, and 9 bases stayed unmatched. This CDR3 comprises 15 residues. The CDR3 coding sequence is TGTGCCAGCAGCGGTGGGACTACGGGAGGAGATACGCAGTATTTT. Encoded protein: CASSGGTTGGDTQYF.

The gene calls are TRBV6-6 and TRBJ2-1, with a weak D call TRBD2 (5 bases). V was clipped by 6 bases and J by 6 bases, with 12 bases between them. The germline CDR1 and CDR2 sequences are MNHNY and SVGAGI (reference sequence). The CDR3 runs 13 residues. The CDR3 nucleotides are TGTGCCAGCAGCGTGAGCGGTCTCAATGAGCAGTTCTTC. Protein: CASSVSGLNEQFF.

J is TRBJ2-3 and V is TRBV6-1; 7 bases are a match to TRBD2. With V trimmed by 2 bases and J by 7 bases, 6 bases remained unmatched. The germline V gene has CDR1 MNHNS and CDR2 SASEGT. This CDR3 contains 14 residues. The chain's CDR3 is CASSELAGRNTQYF. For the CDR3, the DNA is TGTGCCAGCAGTGAATTGGCCGGGAGGAATACGCAGTATTTT.

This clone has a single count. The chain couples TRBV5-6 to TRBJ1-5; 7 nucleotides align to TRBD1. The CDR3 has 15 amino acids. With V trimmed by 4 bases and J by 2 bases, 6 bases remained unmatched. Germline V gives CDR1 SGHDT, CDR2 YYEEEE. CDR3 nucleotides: TGTGCCAGCAGCCTGACAGGGCCCCGCAATCAGCCCCAGCATTTT. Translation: CASSLTGPRNQPQHF.

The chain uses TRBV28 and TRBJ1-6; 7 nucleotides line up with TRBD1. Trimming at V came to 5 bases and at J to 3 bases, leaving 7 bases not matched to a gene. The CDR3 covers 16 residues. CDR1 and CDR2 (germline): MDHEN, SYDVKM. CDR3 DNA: TGTGCCAGCAGTGAACAGGGGACGTTCTATAATTCACCCCTCCACTTT. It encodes CASSEQGTFYNSPLHF.

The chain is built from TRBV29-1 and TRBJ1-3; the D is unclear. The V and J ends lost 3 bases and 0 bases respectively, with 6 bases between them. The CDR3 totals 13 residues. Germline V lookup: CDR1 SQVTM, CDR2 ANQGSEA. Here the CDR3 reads CSVDADSGNTIYF. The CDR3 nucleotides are TGCAGCGTTGATGCAGACTCTGGAAACACCATATATTTT.

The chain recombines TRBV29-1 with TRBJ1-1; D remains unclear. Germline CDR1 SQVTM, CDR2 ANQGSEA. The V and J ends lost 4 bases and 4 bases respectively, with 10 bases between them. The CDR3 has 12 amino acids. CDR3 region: CSVGDGGTEAFF. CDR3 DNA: TGCAGCGTTGGAGACGGCGGCACTGAAGCTTTCTTT. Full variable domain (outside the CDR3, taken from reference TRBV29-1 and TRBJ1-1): SAVISQKPSRDICQRGTSLTIQCQVDSQVTMMFWYRQQPGQSLTLIATANQGSEATYESGFVIDKFPISRPNLTFSTLTVSNMSPEDSSIYLCSVGDGGTEAFFGQGTRLTVV.

This chain's CDR3 is CASSRLAGGPHEQYF. In DNA, the CDR3 is TGTGCCAGCAGCAGACTAGCGGGAGGGCCTCACGAGCAGTACTTC. J is TRBJ2-7 and V is TRBV7-2, with 14 bases identical to TRBD2. V trimming: 5 bases; J trimming: 5 bases; junction bases outside the gene matches: 5. This CDR3 comprises 15 residues. The germline gives CDR1 SGHTA, CDR2 FQGNSA.

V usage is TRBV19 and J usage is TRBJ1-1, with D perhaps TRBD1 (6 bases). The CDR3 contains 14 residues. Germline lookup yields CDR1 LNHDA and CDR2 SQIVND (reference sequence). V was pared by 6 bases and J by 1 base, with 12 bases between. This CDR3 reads CASRTGGWNTEAFF. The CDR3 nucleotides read TGTGCCAGTAGGACAGGTGGTTGGAACACTGAAGCTTTCTTT.

For the CDR3, the DNA is TGTGCCAGCAGTTTAAACACAGGGGGTAATTCACCCCTCCACTTT. Protein product: CASSLNTGGNSPLHF. V is TRBV28 and J is TRBJ1-6; 8 nucleotides align to TRBD1. V shed 2 bases, J shed 6 bases, and the junction held 3 bases outside the gene matches. Germline V gives CDR1 MDHEN, CDR2 SYDVKM. This CDR3 spans 15 amino acids. The variable domain in full, completed from reference TRBV28 and TRBJ1-6, reads DVKVTQSSRYLVKRTGEKVFLECVQDMDHENMFWYRQDPGLGLRLIYFSYDVKMKEKGDIPEGYSVSREKKERFSLILESASTNQTSMYLCASSLNTGGNSPLHFGNGTRLTVT.

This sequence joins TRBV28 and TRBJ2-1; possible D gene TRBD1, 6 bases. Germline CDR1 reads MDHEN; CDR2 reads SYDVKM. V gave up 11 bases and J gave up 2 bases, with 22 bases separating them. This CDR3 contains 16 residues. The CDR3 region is CASDHVVGGPYNEQFF. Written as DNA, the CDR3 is TGTGCCTCAGATCATGTGGTAGGGGGTCCCTACAATGAGCAGTTCTTC.

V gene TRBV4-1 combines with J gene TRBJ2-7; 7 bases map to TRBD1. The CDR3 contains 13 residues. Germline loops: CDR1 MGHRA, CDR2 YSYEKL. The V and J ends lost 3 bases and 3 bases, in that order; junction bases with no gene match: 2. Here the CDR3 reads CASSHAGGYEQYF. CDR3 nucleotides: TGCGCCAGCAGCCACGCAGGGGGCTACGAGCAGTACTTC.

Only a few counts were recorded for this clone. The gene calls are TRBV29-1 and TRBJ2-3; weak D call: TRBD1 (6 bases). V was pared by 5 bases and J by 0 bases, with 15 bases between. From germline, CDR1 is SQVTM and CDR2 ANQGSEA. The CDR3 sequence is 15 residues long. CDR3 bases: TGCAGCGTTCAGGCTGGGGGCCTTAGCACAGATACGCAGTATTTT. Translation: CSVQAGGLSTDTQYF.

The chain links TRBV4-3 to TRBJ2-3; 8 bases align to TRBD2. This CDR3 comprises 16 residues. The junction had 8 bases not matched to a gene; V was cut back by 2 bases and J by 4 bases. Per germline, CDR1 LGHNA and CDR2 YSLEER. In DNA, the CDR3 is TGCGCCAGCAGCCAACTGGGAGCGGGAGTCGCAGATACGCAGTATTTT. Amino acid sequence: CASSQLGAGVADTQYF.

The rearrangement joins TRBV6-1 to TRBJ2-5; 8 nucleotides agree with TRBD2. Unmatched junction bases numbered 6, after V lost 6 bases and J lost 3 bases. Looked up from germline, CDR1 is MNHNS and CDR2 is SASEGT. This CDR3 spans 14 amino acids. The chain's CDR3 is CASSPGLGEETQYF. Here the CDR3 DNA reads TGTGCCAGCAGCCCGGGACTAGGGGAAGAGACCCAGTACTTC.

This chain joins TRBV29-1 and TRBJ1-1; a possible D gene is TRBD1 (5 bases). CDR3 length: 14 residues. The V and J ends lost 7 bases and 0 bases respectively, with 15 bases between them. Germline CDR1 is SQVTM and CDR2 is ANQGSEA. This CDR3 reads CSAGEGSLNTEAFF. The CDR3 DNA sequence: TGCAGCGCGGGGGAGGGCAGCCTGAACACTGAAGCTTTCTTT.

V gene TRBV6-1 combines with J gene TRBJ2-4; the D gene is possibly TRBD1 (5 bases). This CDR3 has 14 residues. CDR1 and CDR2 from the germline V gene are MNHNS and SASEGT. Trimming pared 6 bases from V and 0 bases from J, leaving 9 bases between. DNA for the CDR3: TGTGCCAGCAGGGACACCATAGCCAAAAACATTCAGTACTTC. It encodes CASRDTIAKNIQYF.

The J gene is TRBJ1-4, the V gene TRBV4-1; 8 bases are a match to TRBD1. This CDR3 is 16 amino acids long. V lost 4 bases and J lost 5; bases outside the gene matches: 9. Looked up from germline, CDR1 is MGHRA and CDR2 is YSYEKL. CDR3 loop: CASSPGKGDRNEKLFF. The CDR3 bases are TGCGCCAGCAGCCCCGGGAAGGGGGACAGGAATGAAAAACTGTTTTTT.

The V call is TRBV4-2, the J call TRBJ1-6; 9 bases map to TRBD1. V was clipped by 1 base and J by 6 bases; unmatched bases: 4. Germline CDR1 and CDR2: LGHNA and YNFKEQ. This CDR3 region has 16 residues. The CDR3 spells CASSQGDRDSNSPLHF. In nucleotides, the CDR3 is TGTGCCAGCAGCCAAGGGGACAGGGACAGTAATTCACCCCTCCACTTT.